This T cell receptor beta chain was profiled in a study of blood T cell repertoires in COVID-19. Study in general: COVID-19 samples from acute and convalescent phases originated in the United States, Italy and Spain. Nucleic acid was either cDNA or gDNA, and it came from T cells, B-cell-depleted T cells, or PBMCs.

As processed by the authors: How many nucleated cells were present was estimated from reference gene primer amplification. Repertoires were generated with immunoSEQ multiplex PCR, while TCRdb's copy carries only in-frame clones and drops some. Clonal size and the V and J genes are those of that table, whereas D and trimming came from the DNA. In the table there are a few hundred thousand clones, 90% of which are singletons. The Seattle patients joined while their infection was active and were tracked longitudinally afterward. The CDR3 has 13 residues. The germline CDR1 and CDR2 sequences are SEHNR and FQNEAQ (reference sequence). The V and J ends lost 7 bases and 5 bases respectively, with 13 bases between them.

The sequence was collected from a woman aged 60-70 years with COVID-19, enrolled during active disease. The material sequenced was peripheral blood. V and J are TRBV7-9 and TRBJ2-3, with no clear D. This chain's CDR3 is CASIPVSQDTQYF. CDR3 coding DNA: TGTGCCAGCATTCCCGTGAGTCAAGATACGCAGTATTTT. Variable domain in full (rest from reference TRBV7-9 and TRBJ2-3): DTGVSQNPRHKITKRGQNVTFRCDPISEHNRLYWYRQTLGQGPEFLTYFQNEAQLEKSRLLSDRFSAERPKGSFSTLEIQRTEQGDSAMYLCASIPVSQDTQYFGPGTRLTVL.